The sequence of this T cell receptor (beta chain) was determined in a study of shared clonotypes between healthy human individuals. The deep-level immunoSEQ assay was used. For every subset, genomic DNA was evenly distributed across several immunoSEQ plates. The table came from immunoSEQ multiplex PCR; TCRdb's copy has only in-frame clones and leaves some out. Of over a million clones in the sample, around 82% were seen once. This CDR3 has 14 residues. Germline assignment: CDR1 LNHDA and CDR2 SQIVND (reference sequence). V trimming: 10 bases; J trimming: 2 bases; junction bases outside the gene matches: 10. Points on this clone: As yet, its antigen is unknown.

General study findings and limits: Four donors had around 5.5% of their naive CD4 clonotypes in common.

Sequencing used memory CD4+ T cells from PBMCs. Stated subset: CD45RA-negative fraction. This receptor was taken from a man aged 18 to 35 in good health. Some clones in this sample may be carry-over from other donors' samples. The V gene is TRBV19, the J gene TRBJ1-1; TRBD1 aligns across 7 bases. The DNA of the CDR3 is TGTGCCACTACTACCCACAGGGGTAACACTGAAGCTTTCTTT. Protein sequence: CATTTHRGNTEAFF.